This T cell receptor (beta chain) was captured by sequencing in a study of blood T cell repertoires in COVID-19. Overall study: Sources were T cells, B-cell-depleted T cells, or PBMCs; the material itself was cDNA or gDNA.

Clones were read by immunoSEQ multiplex PCR, and TCRdb kept only the in-frame ones, dropping some. The sample yields about 86,000 clones, almost 85% seen once. Sequenced material: peripheral blood. The clonotype originates from a woman at least 80 years old with acute or convalescent COVID-19.

In DNA form, the CDR3 reads TGTGCCAGCAGTGAAAACTTGATAAACACCGGGGAGCTGTTTTTT. The encoded protein is CASSENLINTGELFF. The rearrangement links TRBV2 to TRBJ2-2; D ambiguous. The V gene lost 2 bases and the J gene lost 2 bases, with 9 bases spanning the gap. The germline CDR1 and CDR2 sequences are SNHLY and FYNNEI. The CDR3 is made up of 15 amino acids.